This T cell receptor (beta chain) comes out of a study of shared clonotypes between healthy human individuals. The length of the CDR3 is 16 residues. CDR1 LNHDA and CDR2 SQIVND come from the germline V gene (reference sequence). V lost 4 bases to trimming and J lost 0 bases, with 15 bases between them. Measured with immunoSEQ multiplex PCR; TCRdb has only the in-frame clones, and not every one. Among about 490,000 clones listed, more than 65% were seen once. This clonotype was sampled from a middle-aged woman in good health. Some clones in this sample may be carry-over from other donors' samples. Sequenced: PBMCs. The V gene is TRBV19, the J gene TRBJ1-1, with D possibly TRBD1 on 5 matching bases. The CDR3, as DNA: TGTGCCAGTAGTAGATGGGGTCGGGGGGTGAACACTGAAGCTTTCTTT. Translating gives CASSRWGRGVNTEAFF.